The clone carrying this TCR beta chain was seen just once. The germline gives CDR1 MNHEY, CDR2 SMNVEV (reference sequence). The CDR3 sequence is 15 residues long. A second PCR, run for roughly 6 to 11 cycles, used a sample-barcoded 5' primer plus a J-beta primer mix. TCRdb ran MiXCR on the 5' RACE reads and lists one entry per CDR3 protein. The sample includes approximately 800,000 distinct CDR3 sequences, approximately 55% of them seen just once. The data originate from a study of blood T cells in healthy people across ages. The receptor comes from a man at least 80 years old in good health. The rearrangement joins TRBV27 to TRBJ2-5; 11 bases fit TRBD2. The J call is in doubt because the DNA end fits TRBJ2-7 better. Sequencing was carried out using blood. The CDR3: CASSYSGRAGYEQYF. The CDR3 DNA sequence: TGTGCCAGCAGTTATAGCGGGAGGGCTGGTTACGAGCAGTACTTC.